The T cell receptor beta chain described here comes from a study of blood T cells in healthy people across ages. Study outcomes and limitations: Long-lived donors had more naive CD4+ cells and higher diversity than aged donors.

Details on this clonotype: Antigen specificity is unknown.

V shed 4 bases and J 2 bases; nucleotides not matched to a gene: 11. Germline V gene data show CDR1 as SQVTM and CDR2 as ANQGSEA. The CDR3 has 16 amino acids. Every sample gave at least 5 micrograms of total RNA when it was extracted. Combining a sample-barcoded 5' primer with a J-beta primer mix, a second PCR ran for roughly 6 to 12 cycles. Via MiXCR, TCRdb re-called the 5' RACE reads, giving one row per CDR3 protein. In the table there are 600,000 to 900,000 distinct CDR3 sequences, around 24% of which are singletons. These data also formed part of another study, on T cells of mothers and their children. In that study: TCR recombination output is shaped by thymic selection similarly in related and unrelated pairs. Biologically related mothers and children overlapped slightly more than unrelated pairs, a non-significant difference.

The TCR comes from a boy younger than 18 in good health. The material sequenced was blood. The J gene is TRBJ2-7, the V gene TRBV29-1, with TRBD1 matching 10 bases. CDR3 sequence: CSVVGQGKRVAYEQYF. In nucleotides, the CDR3 is TGCAGCGTTGTGGGACAGGGGAAGCGTGTGGCCTACGAGCAGTACTTC.